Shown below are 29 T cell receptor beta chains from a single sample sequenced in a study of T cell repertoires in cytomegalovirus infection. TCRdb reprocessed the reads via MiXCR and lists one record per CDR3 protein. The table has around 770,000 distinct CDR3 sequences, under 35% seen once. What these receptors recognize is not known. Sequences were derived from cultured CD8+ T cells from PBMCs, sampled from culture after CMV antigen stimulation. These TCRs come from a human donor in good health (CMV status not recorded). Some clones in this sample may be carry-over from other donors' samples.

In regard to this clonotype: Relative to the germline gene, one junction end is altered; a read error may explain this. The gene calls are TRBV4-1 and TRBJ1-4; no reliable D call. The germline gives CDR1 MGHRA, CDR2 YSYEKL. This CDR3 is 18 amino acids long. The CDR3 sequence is CTSSHPSGPRFGREKLFF. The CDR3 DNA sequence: TGCACCAGCAGCCATCCGTCGGGCCCCAGATTCGGACGTGAAAAACTGTTTTTT.

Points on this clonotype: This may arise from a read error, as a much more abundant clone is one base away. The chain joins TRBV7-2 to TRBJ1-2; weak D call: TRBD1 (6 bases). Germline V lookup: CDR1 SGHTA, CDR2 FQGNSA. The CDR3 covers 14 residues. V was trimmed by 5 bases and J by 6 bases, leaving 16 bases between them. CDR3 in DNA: TGTGCCAGCAGCGACTGGACAGAGGGAAATGGCTACACCTTC. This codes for CASSDWTEGNGYTF.

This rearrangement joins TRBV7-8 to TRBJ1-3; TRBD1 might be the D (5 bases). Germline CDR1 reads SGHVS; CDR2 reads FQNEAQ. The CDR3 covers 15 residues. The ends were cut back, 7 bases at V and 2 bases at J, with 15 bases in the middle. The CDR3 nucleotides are TGTGCCAGCACCCAGGGCGGGGCGCCTGGAAACACCATATATTTT. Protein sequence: CASTQGGAPGNTIYF. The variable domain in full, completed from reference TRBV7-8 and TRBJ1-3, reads GAGVSQSPRYKVAKRGQDVALRCDPISGHVSLFWYQQALGQGPEFLTYFQNEAQLDKSGLPSDRFFAERPEGSVSTLKIQRTQQEDSAVYLCASTQGGAPGNTIYFGEGSWLTVV.

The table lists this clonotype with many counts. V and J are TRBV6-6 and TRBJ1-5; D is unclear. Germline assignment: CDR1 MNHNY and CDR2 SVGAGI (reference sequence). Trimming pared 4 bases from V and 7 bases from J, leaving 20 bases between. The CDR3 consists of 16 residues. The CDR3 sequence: CASSSYGVPLGQPQHF. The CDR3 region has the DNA TGTGCCAGCAGTTCCTACGGGGTCCCCCTCGGACAGCCCCAGCATTTT.

The DNA of the CDR3 is TGTGCCAGCAGACGGACAGGGGCCTGGGGAGGCACCGGGGAGCTGTTTTTT. It yields the protein CASRRTGAWGGTGELFF. The V and J genes are TRBV14 and TRBJ2-2, with 9 bases identical to TRBD1. CDR3 length equals 17 residues. Germline V gene lookup returns CDR1 SGHDN and CDR2 FVKESK. J was trimmed by 4 bases and V by 6 bases; bases with no gene match: 12.

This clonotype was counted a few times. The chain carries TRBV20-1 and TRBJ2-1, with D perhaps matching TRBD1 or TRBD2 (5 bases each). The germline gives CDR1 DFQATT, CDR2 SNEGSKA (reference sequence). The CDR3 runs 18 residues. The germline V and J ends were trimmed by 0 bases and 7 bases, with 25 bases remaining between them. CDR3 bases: TGCAGTGCTAGAGACTTTGAGGGGACGAAATTTCCCTTTAATGAGCAGTTCTTC. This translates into CSARDFEGTKFPFNEQFF.

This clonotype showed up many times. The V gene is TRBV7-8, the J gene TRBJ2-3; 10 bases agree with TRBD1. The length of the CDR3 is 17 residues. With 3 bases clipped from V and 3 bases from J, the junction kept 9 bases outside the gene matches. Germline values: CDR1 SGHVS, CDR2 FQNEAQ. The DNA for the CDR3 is TGTGCCAGCAGCTTGAACCACGGGACAGGGGTGACAGATACGCAGTATTTT. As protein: CASSLNHGTGVTDTQYF.

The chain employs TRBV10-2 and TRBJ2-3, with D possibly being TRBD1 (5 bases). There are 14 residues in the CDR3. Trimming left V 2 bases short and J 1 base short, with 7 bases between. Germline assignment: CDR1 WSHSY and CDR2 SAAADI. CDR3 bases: TGCGCCAGCAGTGAGGGCAGGGGCACAGATACGCAGTATTTT. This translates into CASSEGRGTDTQYF.

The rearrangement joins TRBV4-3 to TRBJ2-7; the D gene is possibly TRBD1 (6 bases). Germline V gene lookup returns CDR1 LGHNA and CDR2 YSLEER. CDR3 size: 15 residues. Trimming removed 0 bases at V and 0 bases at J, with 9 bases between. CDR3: CASSQEQGYSYEQYV. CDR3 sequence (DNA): TGCGCCAGCAGCCAAGAACAGGGTTACTCCTACGAGCAGTACGTC.

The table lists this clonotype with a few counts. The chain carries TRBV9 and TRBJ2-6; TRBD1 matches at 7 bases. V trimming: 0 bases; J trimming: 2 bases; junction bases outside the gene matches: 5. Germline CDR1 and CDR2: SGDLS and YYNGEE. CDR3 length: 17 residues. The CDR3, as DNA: TGTGCCAGCAGCGTAGCTTTAGGGGGCGCTGGGGCCAACGTCCTGACTTTC. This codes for CASSVALGGAGANVLTF.

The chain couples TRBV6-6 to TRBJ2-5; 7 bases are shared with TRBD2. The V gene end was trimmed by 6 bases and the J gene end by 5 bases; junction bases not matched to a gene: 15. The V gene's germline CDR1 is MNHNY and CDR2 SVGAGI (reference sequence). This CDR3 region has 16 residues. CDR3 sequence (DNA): TGTGCCAGCAGCTCATCGACTAGCCCGAAACACGAGACCCAGTACTTC. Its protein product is CASSSSTSPKHETQYF.

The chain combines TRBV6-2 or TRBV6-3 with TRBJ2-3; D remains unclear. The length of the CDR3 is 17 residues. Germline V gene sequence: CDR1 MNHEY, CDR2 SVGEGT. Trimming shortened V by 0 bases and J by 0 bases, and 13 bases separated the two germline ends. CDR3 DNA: TGTGCCAGCAGTTACTCGTCATCCCTCCGAAGCACAGATACGCAGTATTTT. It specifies CASSYSSSLRSTDTQYF.

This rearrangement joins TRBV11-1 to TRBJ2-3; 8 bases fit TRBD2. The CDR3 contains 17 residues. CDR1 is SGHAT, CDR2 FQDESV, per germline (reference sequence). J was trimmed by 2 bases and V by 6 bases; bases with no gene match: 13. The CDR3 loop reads CASSSKRGLRSTDTQYF. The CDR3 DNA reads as TGTGCCAGCAGTTCCAAGCGGGGGCTACGGTCCACAGATACGCAGTATTTT.

CDR3 bases: TGTGCCAGCAGCCCCGGACAGCTGAATAATGAAAAACTGTTTTTT. It codes for CASSPGQLNNEKLFF. The rearrangement joins TRBV7-9 to TRBJ1-4; D may be TRBD1 (6 bases). This CDR3 has 15 residues. CDR1 is SEHNR, CDR2 FQNEAQ, per germline (reference sequence). Deletions cut 5 bases from V and 4 bases from J, with 14 bases between.

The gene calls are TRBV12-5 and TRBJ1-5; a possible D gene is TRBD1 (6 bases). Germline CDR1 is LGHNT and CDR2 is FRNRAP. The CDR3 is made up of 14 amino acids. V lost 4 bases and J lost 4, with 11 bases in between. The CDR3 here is CASGSDRFNQPQHF. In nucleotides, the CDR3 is TGTGCTAGTGGTTCGGACAGATTTAATCAGCCCCAGCATTTT.

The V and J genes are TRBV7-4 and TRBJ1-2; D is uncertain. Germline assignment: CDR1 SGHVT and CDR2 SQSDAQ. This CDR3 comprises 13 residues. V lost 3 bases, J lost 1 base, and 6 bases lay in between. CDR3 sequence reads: CASSFVNNYGYTF. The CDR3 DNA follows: TGTGCCAGCAGCTTTGTAAATAACTATGGCTACACCTTC.

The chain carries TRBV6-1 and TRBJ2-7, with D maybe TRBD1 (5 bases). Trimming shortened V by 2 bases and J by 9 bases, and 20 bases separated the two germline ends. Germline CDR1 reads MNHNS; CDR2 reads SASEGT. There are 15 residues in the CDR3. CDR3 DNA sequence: TGTGCCAGCAGTGAACTCTATGGGGCTCCTCTCGGGCAGTACTTC. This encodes CASSELYGAPLGQYF.

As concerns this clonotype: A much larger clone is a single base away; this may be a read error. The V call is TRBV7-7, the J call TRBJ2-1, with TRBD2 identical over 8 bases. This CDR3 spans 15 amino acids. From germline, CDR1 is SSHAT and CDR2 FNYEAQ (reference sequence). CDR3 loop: CASSVGGATYNDQFF. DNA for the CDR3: TGTGCTAGCAGCGTCGGGGGGGCGACCTACAATGATCAGTTCTTC.

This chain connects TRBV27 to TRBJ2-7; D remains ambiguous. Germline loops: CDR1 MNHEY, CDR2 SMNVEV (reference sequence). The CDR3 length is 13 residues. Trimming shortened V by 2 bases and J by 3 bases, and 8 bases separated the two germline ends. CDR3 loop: CASSLAPYYEQYF. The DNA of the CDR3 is TGTGCCAGCAGTTTAGCCCCTTACTACGAGCAGTACTTC.

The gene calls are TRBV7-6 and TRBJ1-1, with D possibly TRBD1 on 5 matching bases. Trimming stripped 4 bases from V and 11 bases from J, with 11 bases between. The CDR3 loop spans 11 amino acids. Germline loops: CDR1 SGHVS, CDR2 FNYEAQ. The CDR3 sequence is CASSWTSPAFF. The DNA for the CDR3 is TGTGCCAGCAGCTGGACAAGTCCGGCTTTCTTT.

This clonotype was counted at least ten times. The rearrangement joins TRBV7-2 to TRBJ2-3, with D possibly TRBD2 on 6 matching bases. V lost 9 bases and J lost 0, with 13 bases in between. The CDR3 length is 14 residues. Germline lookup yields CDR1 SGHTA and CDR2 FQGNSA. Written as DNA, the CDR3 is TGTGCCAGTTGGTTAGGGACTAGCACAGATACGCAGTATTTT. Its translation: CASWLGTSTDTQYF.

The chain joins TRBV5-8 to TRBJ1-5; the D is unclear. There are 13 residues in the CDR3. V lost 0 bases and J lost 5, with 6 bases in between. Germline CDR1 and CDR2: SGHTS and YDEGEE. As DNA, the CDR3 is TGTGCCAGCAGCTTGGAAGTGTATCAGCCCCAGCATTTT. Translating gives CASSLEVYQPQHF.

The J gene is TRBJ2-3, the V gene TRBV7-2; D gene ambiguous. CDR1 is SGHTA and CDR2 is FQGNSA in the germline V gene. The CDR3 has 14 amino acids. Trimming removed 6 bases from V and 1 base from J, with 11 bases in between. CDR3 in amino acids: CASSPVQGTDTQYF. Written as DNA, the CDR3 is TGTGCCAGCAGTCCTGTCCAGGGCACAGATACGCAGTATTTT.

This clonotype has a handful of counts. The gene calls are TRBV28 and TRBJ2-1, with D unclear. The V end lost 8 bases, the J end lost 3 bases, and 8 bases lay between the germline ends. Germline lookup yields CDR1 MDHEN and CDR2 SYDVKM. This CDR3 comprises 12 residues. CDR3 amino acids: CASETHYNEQFF. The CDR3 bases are TGTGCCAGCGAAACTCACTACAATGAGCAGTTCTTC.

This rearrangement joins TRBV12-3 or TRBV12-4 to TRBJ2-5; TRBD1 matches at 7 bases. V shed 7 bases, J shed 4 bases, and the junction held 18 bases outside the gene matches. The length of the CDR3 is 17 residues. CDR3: CASTLSEGAGAGETQYF. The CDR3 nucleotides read TGTGCCAGCACCCTAAGTGAGGGGGCAGGGGCAGGAGAGACCCAGTACTTC.

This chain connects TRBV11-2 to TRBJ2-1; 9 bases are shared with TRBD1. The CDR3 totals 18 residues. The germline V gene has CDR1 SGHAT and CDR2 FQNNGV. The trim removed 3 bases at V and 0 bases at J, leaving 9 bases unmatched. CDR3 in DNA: TGTGCCAGCAGCTTCACAGGGGGCCGGTCCAGCTCCTACAATGAGCAGTTCTTC. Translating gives CASSFTGGRSSSYNEQFF.

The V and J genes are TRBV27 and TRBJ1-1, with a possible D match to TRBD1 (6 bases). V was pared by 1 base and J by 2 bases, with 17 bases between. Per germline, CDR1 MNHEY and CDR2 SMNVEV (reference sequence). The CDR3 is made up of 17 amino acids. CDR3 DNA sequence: TGTGCCAGCAGTTTATTCCTAGATATGGGGGCCAACACTGAAGCTTTCTTT. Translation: CASSLFLDMGANTEAFF.

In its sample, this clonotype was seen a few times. The CDR3 protein is CASSLGAPRATNEKLFF. For the CDR3, the DNA is TGTGCCAGCAGTTTAGGGGCACCTCGAGCAACTAATGAAAAACTGTTTTTT. V gene TRBV12-3 or TRBV12-4 combines with J gene TRBJ1-4; D is undetermined. V lost 1 base and J lost 0, with 12 bases in between. The CDR3 is 17 amino acids.

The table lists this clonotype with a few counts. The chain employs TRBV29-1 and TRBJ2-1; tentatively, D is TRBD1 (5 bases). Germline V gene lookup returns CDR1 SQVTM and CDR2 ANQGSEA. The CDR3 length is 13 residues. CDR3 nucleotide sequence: TGCGGGTCTGGGGCTAGCTCCTACAATGAGCAGTTCTTC. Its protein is CGSGASSYNEQFF.